These 13 T cell receptor beta chains originate from one sample sequenced in a study of T cells in Graves' hyperthyroidism and ophthalmopathy. Amplification of TCR beta CDR3 regions used RNA as the template. The HTBI primer set served for first-round RT-PCR of the TCR CDR3. TCRdb passed the multiplex PCR reads through MiXCR, listing each CDR3 protein once. Here the sample spans hundreds of thousands of distinct CDR3 sequences, 16% being singletons. The sample consisted of blood. The receptors originated from a woman younger than 35 with Graves' hyperthyroidism.

This clonotype was counted a few times. The J gene is TRBJ2-1, the V gene TRBV7-8; 7 bases fit TRBD2. Germline V lookup: CDR1 SGHVS, CDR2 FQNEAQ. This CDR3 is built from 16 residues. V dropped 7 bases and J dropped 0; count of bases not matched to a gene: 9. The DNA of the CDR3 is TGTGCCAGCACACGGGGAGGCGGGAGCTCCTACAATGAGCAGTTCTTC. The encoded protein is CASTRGGGSSYNEQFF.

This clonotype has more than one count but fewer than ten. J is TRBJ2-7 and V is TRBV18, with TRBD1 identical over 7 bases. The J segment lost 0 bases and the V segment lost 3 bases, leaving 5 bases of the junction unmatched. CDR1 KGHSH and CDR2 LQKENI come from the germline V gene. The CDR3 is made up of 15 amino acids. The CDR3 loop is CASSPTGSTSYEQYF. In nucleotides, the CDR3 is TGTGCCAGCTCACCGACAGGGTCGACCTCCTACGAGCAGTACTTC.

The rearrangement uses TRBV10-3 and TRBJ2-1; TRBD1 matches at 7 bases. This CDR3 contains 14 residues. V gave up 2 bases and J gave up 5 bases; unmatched junction bases: 3. Germline V gene sequence: CDR1 ENHRY, CDR2 SYGVKD. In DNA form, the CDR3 reads TGTGCCATCAGTGAGCCGGGACAGCACAATGAGCAGTTCTTC. It translates to CAISEPGQHNEQFF.

This clonotype was observed a handful of times. This chain joins TRBV29-1 and TRBJ2-7, with D possibly being TRBD1 (6 bases). V was shortened by 8 bases and J by 2 bases, with 13 bases between the two germline ends. The length of the CDR3 is 12 residues. From germline, CDR1 is SQVTM and CDR2 ANQGSEA. The CDR3 loop reads CSPGTITYEQYF. CDR3 in DNA: TGCAGCCCAGGGACAATAACCTACGAGCAGTACTTC.

The rearrangement joins TRBV27 to TRBJ2-1; D is unresolved. V lost 2 bases to trimming and J lost 5 bases, with 7 bases between them. The CDR3 totals 13 residues. The germline V gene encodes CDR1 MNHEY and CDR2 SMNVEV (reference sequence). The CDR3 region is CASSLDDNNEQFF. The CDR3 bases are TGTGCCAGCAGTTTAGACGATAACAATGAGCAGTTCTTC.

Ten or more counts support this clonotype. The chain links TRBV5-1 to TRBJ1-1; D is ambiguous. The germline CDR1 and CDR2 sequences are SGHRS and YFSETQ. The CDR3 runs 13 residues. Trimming pared 0 bases from V and 7 bases from J, leaving 10 bases between. CDR3 region: CASSLGGALEAFF. The CDR3 bases are TGCGCCAGCAGCTTGGGGGGAGCCCTTGAAGCTTTCTTT.

Details on this clonotype: This could be a read error, since a much larger clone is one nucleotide away. J is TRBJ1-5 and V is TRBV6-1, with D tentatively TRBD1 (6 bases). V was clipped by 7 bases and J by 9 bases, with 16 bases between them. The CDR3 is 13 amino acids. From germline, CDR1 is MNHNS and CDR2 SASEGT. CDR3: CASTDGRGRPQHF. The CDR3, as DNA: TGTGCCAGCACGGACGGGCGGGGGCGGCCCCAGCATTTT.

In its sample, this clonotype was seen a few times. The chain recombines TRBV15 with TRBJ1-6, with D uncertain. Trimming removed 0 bases at V and 4 bases at J, with 10 bases between. Germline values: CDR1 LNHNV, CDR2 YYDKDF (reference sequence). This CDR3 comprises 16 residues. The CDR3 is CATSREGSEYNSPLHF. DNA for the CDR3: TGTGCCACCAGCAGAGAGGGGTCAGAATATAATTCACCCCTCCACTTT.

The chain combines TRBV7-2 with TRBJ2-7; D gene unclear. Trimming cost V 5 bases and J 3 bases, with 11 bases left between them. The germline CDR1 and CDR2 sequences are SGHTA and FQGNSA. The CDR3 length is 13 residues. The CDR3 DNA follows: TGTGCCAGCAGCCACAGACCGGACTACGAGCAGTACTTC. This codes for CASSHRPDYEQYF. Full variable domain (rest looked up from reference TRBV7-2 and TRBJ2-7): GAGVSQSPSNKVTEKGKDVELRCDPISGHTALYWYRQSLGQGLEFLIYFQGNSAPDKSGLPSDRFSAERTGGSVSTLTIQRTQQEDSAVYLCASSHRPDYEQYFGPGTRLTVT.

This chain connects TRBV6-2 or TRBV6-3 to TRBJ2-7; D gene uncertain. CDR1 and CDR2 from the germline V gene are MNHEY and SVGEGT. V dropped 6 bases and J dropped 3 bases, with 6 bases sitting between them. The CDR3 runs to 11 residues. The CDR3 spells CASRALYEQYF. CDR3 nucleotides: TGTGCCAGCAGAGCCCTCTACGAGCAGTACTTC.

The chain employs TRBV6-5 and TRBJ2-5; TRBD2 matches 14 bases. CDR1 MNHEY and CDR2 SVGAGI come from the germline V gene. CDR3 size: 16 residues. Trimming took 4 bases from V and 6 from J; bases not matched to a gene: 7. CDR3 residues: CASSSQTSGGAKTQYF. The CDR3 DNA reads TGTGCCAGCAGTTCCCAGACTAGCGGGGGGGCGAAGACCCAGTACTTC.

This clonotype turned up a few times. The chain is built from TRBV6-1 and TRBJ2-3; D remains ambiguous. This CDR3 has 14 residues. The V end lost 2 bases, the J end lost 5 bases, and 11 bases lay between the germline ends. CDR1 and CDR2 (germline): MNHNS, SASEGT. Here the CDR3 reads CASSENWAGDTQYF. The CDR3 region has the DNA TGTGCCAGCAGTGAAAATTGGGCAGGAGATACGCAGTATTTT.

Points on this clonotype: Relative to the germline gene, one junction end is altered; a read error may explain this. This chain uses TRBV27 with TRBJ2-7; 7 bases map to TRBD2. The CDR3 sequence is 15 residues long. Germline-derived CDR1 and CDR2 are MNHEY and SMNVEV (reference sequence). This chain's CDR3 is CASSRSGGSSYEQYF. The CDR3 bases are TGTGCCAGCAGCCGCTCGGGCGGGAGCTCCTACGAGCAATACTTC.